This note documents a single T cell receptor beta chain sequence. This record comes from a study of blood T cell repertoires in COVID-19. For the study at large: Sites across the United States, Italy and Spain contributed samples from acute and convalescent COVID-19. T cells, B-cell-depleted T cells, or PBMCs provided the cDNA or gDNA that served as material.

Trimming pared 2 bases from V and 4 bases from J, leaving 12 bases between. This CDR3 has 15 amino acids. Germline values: CDR1 MDHEN, CDR2 SYDVKM. Categorization into cohorts depended on clinical history that participants reported. Per the original data handling: Researchers report that nucleated cell counts were estimated from reference gene primer amplification. Method: immunoSEQ multiplex PCR; TCRdb's copy keeps in-frame clones and lacks some. The V and J calls and the clone size are those of that table, but D and trimming were determined from the DNA. The profile shows some 190,000 clones, about 80% of them singletons.

What was sequenced was PBMCs or T cells enriched from blood (not recorded which). This rearrangement joins TRBV28 to TRBJ2-1, with a tentative D call TRBD1 (6 bases). This sequence was found in a man in his 60s who had been exposed to COVID-19. Written as DNA, the CDR3 is TGTGCCAGCAGTTTACCCGGACAGCCTTACAATGAGCAGTTCTTC. This encodes CASSLPGQPYNEQFF.